The 14 T cell receptor beta chains below were found in one sample sequenced in a study of T cells in Graves' hyperthyroidism and ophthalmopathy. Amplified TCR beta CDR3 regions came from RNA transcripts. Researchers ran a first-round RT-PCR on the TCR CDR3 using the HTBI primer set. One entry per CDR3 protein results from TCRdb running MiXCR on the multiplex PCR reads. The repertoire holds around 480,000 distinct CDR3 sequences, with 13% to 15% as singletons. Material: blood. The receptors stem from a woman under 30 with Graves' hyperthyroidism.

This clonotype was recorded many times. The rearrangement joins TRBV25-1 to TRBJ2-5; 8 nucleotides match TRBD2. In germline, CDR1 is MGHDK, CDR2 SYGVNS. CDR3 length equals 16 residues. Trimming took 0 bases from V and 6 from J; bases not matched to a gene: 9. The CDR3 is CASSEYGGVGEKTQYF. The DNA for the CDR3 is TGTGCCAGCAGTGAATACGGGGGGGTTGGGGAGAAGACCCAGTACTTC.

This clonotype was observed at least ten times. V gene TRBV19 combines with J gene TRBJ2-7; perhaps TRBD2 as D (6 bases). The CDR3 contains 15 residues. CDR1 and CDR2 (germline): LNHDA, SQIVND (reference sequence). Trimming took off 1 base at V and 2 bases at J, with 12 bases between the two ends. Here the CDR3 DNA reads TGTGCCAGTAGTATAGGTTGGCGGGGACCCTACGAGCAGTACGTC. This sequence encodes CASSIGWRGPYEQYV.

This clonotype was detected ten times or more. The J gene is TRBJ2-1, the V gene TRBV6-1; D is undetermined. Germline V gene data show CDR1 as MNHNS and CDR2 as SASEGT. CDR3 length equals 12 residues. Trimming stripped 5 bases from V and 5 bases from J, with 7 bases between. This CDR3 reads CASSLDHNEQFF. Written as DNA, the CDR3 is TGTGCCAGCAGTTTAGACCACAATGAGCAGTTCTTC.

This clonotype was counted a few times. The CDR3 region is CAISESGLIGYEQYF. CDR3 sequence (DNA): TGTGCCATCAGTGAGTCGGGACTTATAGGGTACGAGCAGTACTTC. V usage is TRBV10-3 and J usage is TRBJ2-7, with TRBD2 as a possible D gene (6 bases). Trimming took 0 bases from V and 4 from J, leaving 13 bases between them. The CDR3 is made up of 15 amino acids. From germline, CDR1 is ENHRY and CDR2 SYGVKD.

The CDR3 DNA follows: TGCAGTGCTAGAGACCGAAGTAGCGGGAACCGGTTCTTC. This encodes CSARDRSSGNRFF. V and J are TRBV20-1 and TRBJ2-1; 8 bases match TRBD2. Germline CDR1 DFQATT, CDR2 SNEGSKA (reference sequence). The CDR3 has 13 amino acids. V was pared by 0 bases and J by 15 bases, with 10 bases of the junction left unmatched.

There are many counts of this clonotype. The chain links TRBV6-1 to TRBJ2-7; no clear D. V shed 4 bases and J shed 3 bases, with 13 bases lying between them. The germline gives CDR1 MNHNS, CDR2 SASEGT. This CDR3 comprises 14 residues. The CDR3 coding sequence is TGTGCCAGCAGTGTTGGGCAGTCTTACTACGAGCAGTACTTC. Its translation: CASSVGQSYYEQYF.

J is TRBJ2-1 and V is TRBV9, with 9 bases matching TRBD1. The CDR3 sequence is 15 residues long. The trim removed 4 bases at V and 4 bases at J, leaving 6 bases unmatched. Germline values: CDR1 SGDLS, CDR2 YYNGEE. The CDR3 is CASSPETGGYNEQFF. The CDR3 coding sequence is TGTGCCAGCAGCCCCGAGACAGGGGGATACAATGAGCAGTTCTTC.

This clonotype was observed at least ten times. V usage is TRBV6-1 and J usage is TRBJ2-1; D might be TRBD1 or TRBD2, each matching 5 bases. Germline lookup yields CDR1 MNHNS and CDR2 SASEGT. The CDR3 loop spans 17 amino acids. Trimming pared 5 bases from V and 0 bases from J, leaving 17 bases between. The CDR3 loop is CASSSTGTSSSYNEQFF. The CDR3 DNA reads TGTGCCAGCAGTTCCACCGGGACCTCTAGCTCCTACAATGAGCAGTTCTTC.

Worth noting for this clonotype: A much larger clone sits a single nucleotide away, making a read error possible. The V call is TRBV14, the J call TRBJ2-5, with TRBD2 matching 10 bases. The germline V gene has CDR1 SGHDN and CDR2 FVKESK. The CDR3 extends over 15 amino acids. CDR3 DNA: TGTGCCAGCAGCCAACCTAGCGGGAGTCCGGAGACCCACTACTTC. Protein: CASSQPSGSPETHYF.

There are many counts of this clonotype. V and J are TRBV11-1 and TRBJ2-7, with D possibly TRBD2 on 6 matching bases. Germline V gene lookup returns CDR1 SGHAT and CDR2 FQDESV (reference sequence). This CDR3 spans 16 amino acids. Trimming pared 1 base from V and 2 bases from J, leaving 15 bases between. The CDR3 region has the DNA TGTGCCAGCAGCTTAGTATCTGGTAGCGGAACCTACGAGCAGTACTTC. This gives the protein CASSLVSGSGTYEQYF.

This clonotype was observed at least ten times. This sequence joins TRBV2 and TRBJ2-1; perhaps TRBD2 as D (5 bases). Germline V gene lookup returns CDR1 SNHLY and CDR2 FYNNEI. V shed 6 bases and J shed 2 bases, with 14 bases lying between them. This CDR3 contains 15 residues. CDR3 nucleotide sequence: TGTGCCAGCAGGCGAGGGAGTACCACCTACAATGAGCAGTTCTTC. Translated, it gives CASRRGSTTYNEQFF. The variable domain in full, completed from reference TRBV2 and TRBJ2-1, reads EPEVTQTPSHQVTQMGQEVILRCVPISNHLYFYWYRQILGQKVEFLVSFYNNEISEKSEIFDDQFSVERPDGSNFTLKIRSTKLEDSAMYFCASRRGSTTYNEQFFGPGTRLTVL.

At least ten counts were recorded for this clonotype. The rearrangement uses TRBV30 and TRBJ1-1; D is undetermined. CDR1 GTSNPN and CDR2 SVGIG come from the germline V gene (reference sequence). There are 12 residues in the CDR3. V lost 4 bases, J lost 0 bases, and 6 bases lay in between. CDR3 nucleotide sequence: TGTGCCTGGACGCCCCTGAACACTGAAGCTTTCTTT. This gives the protein CAWTPLNTEAFF.

V and J are TRBV6-1 and TRBJ1-4; tentatively, D is TRBD1 (5 bases). Per the germline V gene, CDR1 is MNHNS and CDR2 is SASEGT. The CDR3 has 16 amino acids. V lost 5 bases to trimming and J lost 6 bases, with 19 bases between them. The CDR3 is CASSFGTEGVDEKLFF. The CDR3 DNA sequence: TGTGCCAGCAGTTTCGGGACGGAAGGGGTGGATGAAAAACTGTTTTTT.

The chain recombines TRBV2 with TRBJ1-5; the match to TRBD1 covers 7 bases. The CDR3 runs to 14 residues. V lost 5 bases, J lost 6 bases, and 7 bases stayed unmatched. Germline CDR1 and CDR2: SNHLY and FYNNEI. The CDR3 loop is CASSLQGSGQPQHF. CDR3 DNA sequence: TGTGCCAGCAGTCTACAGGGGAGTGGTCAGCCCCAGCATTTT.